These 17 T cell receptor beta chains were all obtained from the same sample, sequenced in a study of T cells after yellow fever vaccination. Using its own MiXCR run on the 5' RACE reads, TCRdb lists one record per CDR3 protein. Seen here are some 220,000 distinct CDR3 sequences, around 3.1% observed once, and the top ten hold around 3%. This specimen consisted of CD4+ T cells sorted from PBMCs, obtained 10 days after the yellow fever booster vaccination. These receptors were collected from a man between 18 and 29 years old who received the YFV17D yellow fever vaccine.

This clonotype was seen a few times. The chain combines TRBV2 with TRBJ2-5; 10 nucleotides agree with TRBD2. The trim removed 1 base at V and 3 bases at J, leaving 2 bases unmatched. CDR1 SNHLY and CDR2 FYNNEI come from the germline V gene. This CDR3 is built from 15 residues. The CDR3 loop is CASSEVAGGKETQYF. CDR3 DNA: TGTGCCAGCAGTGAAGTAGCGGGGGGTAAAGAGACCCAGTACTTC.

This rearrangement joins TRBV5-1 to TRBJ2-1; TRBD2 might be the D (6 bases). V was clipped by 7 bases and J by 8 bases, with 19 bases between them. There are 14 residues in the CDR3. Germline assignment: CDR1 SGHRS and CDR2 YFSETQ. Here the CDR3 reads CASDPGRGGDEQFF. CDR3 bases: TGCGCCAGCGACCCGGGGCGGGGTGGCGATGAGCAGTTCTTC.

This clonotype was seen only a few times. The gene calls are TRBV27 and TRBJ1-5; no definite D call. Germline V CDR1 and CDR2: MNHEY, SMNVEV (reference sequence). V dropped 5 bases and J dropped 4 bases, with 18 bases sitting between them. The CDR3 spans 16 residues. This CDR3 is CASSRFRTPGNQPQHF. The CDR3 nucleotides read TGTGCCAGCAGTAGATTCCGGACCCCCGGTAATCAGCCCCAGCATTTT.

This clonotype was counted at least ten times. The rearrangement uses TRBV7-2 and TRBJ1-2; tentatively, D is TRBD1 (5 bases). Germline V gene lookup returns CDR1 SGHTA and CDR2 FQGNSA. Trimming removed 5 bases from V and 3 bases from J, with 10 bases in between. The CDR3 extends over 13 amino acids. CDR3 DNA sequence: TGTGCCAGCAGCCCCAGGGCGGACTATGGCTACACCTTC. This sequence encodes CASSPRADYGYTF.

This clonotype was counted many times. The V call is TRBV5-4, the J call TRBJ2-6; tentatively, D is TRBD1 or TRBD2 (6 bases each). V lost 2 bases, J lost 2 bases, and 8 bases lay in between. This CDR3 contains 15 residues. Germline-derived CDR1 and CDR2 are SGHNT and YYREEE (reference sequence). This chain's CDR3 is CASSFGGAGANVLTF. The CDR3 DNA sequence: TGTGCCAGCAGCTTCGGGGGCGCTGGGGCCAACGTCCTGACTTTC.

This chain uses TRBV20-1 with TRBJ1-2; D unclear. Germline loops: CDR1 DFQATT, CDR2 SNEGSKA (reference sequence). Trimming removed 1 base at V and 2 bases at J, with 14 bases between. The CDR3 has 15 amino acids. CDR3 residues: CSARVSIGVNYGYTF. CDR3 nucleotide sequence: TGCAGTGCTAGAGTGTCTATAGGAGTAAACTATGGCTACACCTTC.

This clonotype was counted ten times or more. This rearrangement joins TRBV10-3 to TRBJ2-3, with 7 bases that match TRBD1. The CDR3 has 17 residues. Germline V gene lookup returns CDR1 ENHRY and CDR2 SYGVKD. V was pared by 7 bases and J by 3 bases, with 16 bases of the junction left unmatched. CDR3 sequence reads: CAIKRTGQARQTDTQYF. CDR3 bases: TGTGCCATCAAGCGTACAGGACAGGCCCGTCAGACAGATACGCAGTATTTT.

The chain employs TRBV19 and TRBJ2-1, with D possibly being TRBD2 (6 bases). V was pared by 4 bases and J by 3 bases, with 10 bases between. Germline CDR1 is LNHDA and CDR2 is SQIVND (reference sequence). There are 14 residues in the CDR3. The CDR3 reads CASSSPGDYNEQFF. The CDR3 region has the DNA TGTGCCAGTAGTAGTCCGGGGGACTACAATGAGCAGTTCTTC. Based on the CDR3 plus reference TRBV19 and TRBJ2-1, the full variable domain is DGGITQSPKYLFRKEGQNVTLSCEQNLNHDAMYWYRQDPGQGLRLIYYSQIVNDFQKGDIAEGYSVSREKKESFPLTVTSAQKNPTAFYLCASSSPGDYNEQFFGPGTRLTVL.

This clonotype was seen ten or more times. The rearrangement uses TRBV20-1 and TRBJ1-2; unclear D gene. Trimming stripped 6 bases from V and 0 bases from J, with 8 bases between. The CDR3 consists of 12 residues. Germline assignment: CDR1 DFQATT and CDR2 SNEGSKA (reference sequence). In nucleotides, the CDR3 is TGCAGTGCCGAGGCATCTAACTATGGCTACACCTTC. Encoded protein: CSAEASNYGYTF.

This clonotype was recorded a few times. This chain uses TRBV6-5 with TRBJ1-6, with unresolved D. The germline V and J ends were trimmed by 2 bases and 8 bases, with 13 bases remaining between them. CDR1 is MNHEY and CDR2 is SVGAGI in the germline V gene. CDR3 length: 15 residues. CDR3 region: CASSYTMGWDSPLHF. Here the CDR3 DNA reads TGTGCCAGCAGTTACACGATGGGGTGGGATTCACCCCTCCACTTT.

This clonotype appeared many times. This chain joins TRBV9 and TRBJ2-5, with a tentative D call TRBD1 (5 bases). V dropped 1 base and J dropped 9 bases, with 19 bases sitting between them. The CDR3 contains 15 residues. Germline CDR1 reads SGDLS; CDR2 reads YYNGEE. This CDR3 is CASSVNPTVGVAQYF. The CDR3 DNA follows: TGTGCCAGCAGCGTAAACCCGACAGTCGGAGTTGCCCAGTACTTC.

The chain couples TRBV11-2 to TRBJ2-1, with 9 bases matching TRBD2. Germline CDR1 SGHAT, CDR2 FQNNGV. Losses at the gene ends were 5 bases for V and 10 bases for J; bases not matched to a gene: 12. The CDR3 totals 15 residues. CDR3 in amino acids: CASSTRLAGVEEQFF. CDR3 DNA: TGTGCCAGCAGCACCCGCTTAGCGGGGGTGGAGGAGCAGTTCTTC.

The CDR3 loop is CASSQGGLANIQYF. CDR3 in DNA: TGTGCCAGCAGCCAAGGGGGACTAGCAAACATTCAGTACTTC. V and J are TRBV4-2 and TRBJ2-4; TRBD2 matches 9 bases. This CDR3 is 14 amino acids long. Germline loops: CDR1 LGHNA, CDR2 YNFKEQ. V gave up 1 base and J gave up 6 bases; unmatched junction bases: 1.

This clonotype was detected only a few times. The chain joins TRBV7-2 to TRBJ2-3; possibly TRBD1 for D (5 bases). The germline V gene has CDR1 SGHTA and CDR2 FQGNSA. Trimming took 3 bases from V and 6 from J, leaving 10 bases between them. CDR3 length: 13 amino acids. The CDR3 DNA reads as TGTGCCAGCAGCTTGCCAGGGTGGGATACGCAGTATTTT. Its protein is CASSLPGWDTQYF.

This clonotype was observed a few times. V and J are TRBV5-4 and TRBJ2-2; 7 bases map to TRBD2. V trimming: 5 bases; J trimming: 1 base; junction bases outside the gene matches: 8. Germline V CDR1 and CDR2: SGHNT, YYREEE (reference sequence). The CDR3 sequence is 16 residues long. CDR3 in amino acids: CASRPGSGENTGELFF. The CDR3 region has the DNA TGTGCCAGCAGGCCCGGGAGCGGGGAGAACACCGGGGAGCTGTTTTTT.

The table lists this clonotype with many counts. V and J are TRBV19 and TRBJ2-3, with D perhaps matching TRBD1 (5 bases). V was cut by 0 bases and J by 5 bases, with 9 bases left in between. CDR1 is LNHDA and CDR2 is SQIVND in the germline V gene (reference sequence). This CDR3 comprises 14 residues. CDR3: CASSIDRAGDTQYF. DNA of the CDR3: TGTGCCAGTAGTATAGACAGGGCCGGAGATACGCAGTATTTT.

The V call is TRBV10-3, the J call TRBJ1-4; D is perhaps TRBD1 (5 bases). Deletions cut 5 bases from V and 4 bases from J, with 17 bases between. Germline V gives CDR1 ENHRY, CDR2 SYGVKD. The CDR3 has 16 amino acids. The CDR3 reads CAISQTEPGINEKLFF. The CDR3 DNA is TGTGCCATCAGTCAGACAGAGCCCGGGATTAATGAAAAACTGTTTTTT.